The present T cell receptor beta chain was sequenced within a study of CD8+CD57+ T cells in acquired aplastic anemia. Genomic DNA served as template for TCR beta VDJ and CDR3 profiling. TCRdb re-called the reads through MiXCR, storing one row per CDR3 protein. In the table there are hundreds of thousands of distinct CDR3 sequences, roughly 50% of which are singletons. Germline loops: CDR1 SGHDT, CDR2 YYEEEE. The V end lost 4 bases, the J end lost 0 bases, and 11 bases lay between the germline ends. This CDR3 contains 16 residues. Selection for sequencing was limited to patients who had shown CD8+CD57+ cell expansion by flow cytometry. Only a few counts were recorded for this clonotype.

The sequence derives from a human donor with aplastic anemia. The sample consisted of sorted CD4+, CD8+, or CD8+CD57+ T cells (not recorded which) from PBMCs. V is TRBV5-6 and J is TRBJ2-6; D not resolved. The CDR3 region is CASSPKASSGANVLTF. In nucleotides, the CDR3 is TGTGCCAGCAGCCCAAAGGCGAGCTCTGGGGCCAACGTCCTGACTTTC.